The sequence of this T cell receptor beta chain was determined in a study of blood T cell repertoires in COVID-19. Whole-study context: Italy, Spain and the United States were the sources of the convalescent and acute COVID-19 samples. T cells, B-cell-depleted T cells, or PBMCs provided the cDNA or gDNA that served as material.

The assay was immunoSEQ multiplex PCR, and TCRdb's table has in-frame clones only and misses some. The sample has over 45,000 clones; roughly 80% are singletons. The V gene lost 2 bases and the J gene lost 3 bases, with 10 bases spanning the gap. Germline V gene lookup returns CDR1 LGHNA and CDR2 YSLEER. The CDR3 runs to 14 residues. The clonotype comes from a human donor in a cohort sampled during active or convalescent COVID-19. The rearrangement uses TRBV4-3 and TRBJ1-2; no clear D. The specimen sequenced was peripheral blood. This chain's CDR3 is CASSQTHGDYGYTF. CDR3 coding DNA: TGCGCCAGCAGCCAAACTCACGGGGACTATGGCTACACCTTC.